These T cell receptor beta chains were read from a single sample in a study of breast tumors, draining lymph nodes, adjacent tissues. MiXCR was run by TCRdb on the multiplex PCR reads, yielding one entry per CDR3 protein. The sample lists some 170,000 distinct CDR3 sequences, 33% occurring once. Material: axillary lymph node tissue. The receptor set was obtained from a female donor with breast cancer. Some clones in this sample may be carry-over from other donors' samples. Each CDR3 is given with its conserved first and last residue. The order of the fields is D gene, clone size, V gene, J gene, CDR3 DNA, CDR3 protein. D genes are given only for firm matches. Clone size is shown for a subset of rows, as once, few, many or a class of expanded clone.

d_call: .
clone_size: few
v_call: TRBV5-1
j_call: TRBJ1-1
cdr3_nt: TGCGCCAGCAGCCCAAGGAGGGACACTGAAGCTTTCTTT
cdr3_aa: CASSPRRDTEAFF

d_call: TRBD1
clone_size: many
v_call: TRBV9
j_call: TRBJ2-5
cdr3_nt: TGTGCCAGCAGCGGGGGGTGGGGACAGACCCAAGAGACCCAGTACTTC
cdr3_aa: CASSGGWGQTQETQYF

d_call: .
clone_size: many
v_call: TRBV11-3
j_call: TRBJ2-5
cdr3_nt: TGTGCCAGCAGCCATTGGGGGAACCAAGAGACCCAGTACTTC
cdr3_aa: CASSHWGNQETQYF

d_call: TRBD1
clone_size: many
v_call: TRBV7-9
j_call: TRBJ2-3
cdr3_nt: TGTGCCAGCAGCTTAGGGACAGGGGAGAGCACAGATACGCAGTATTTT
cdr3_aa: CASSLGTGESTDTQYF

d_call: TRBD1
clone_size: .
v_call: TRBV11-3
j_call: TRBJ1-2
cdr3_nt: TGTGCCAGCAGCCCAACAGGGGGCTGGTATGGCTACACCTTC
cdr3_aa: CASSPTGGWYGYTF

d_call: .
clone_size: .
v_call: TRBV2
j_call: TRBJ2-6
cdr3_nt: TGTGCCAGCAGTGAAACCGAACCCTCTGGGACCAACGTCCTAACTTTC
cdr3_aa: CASSETEPSGTNVLTF

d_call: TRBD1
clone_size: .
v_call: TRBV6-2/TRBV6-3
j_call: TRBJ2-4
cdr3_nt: TGTGCCAGCAGTTACACGGGACAGCTAGCCAAAAACATTCAGTACTTC
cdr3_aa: CASSYTGQLAKNIQYF

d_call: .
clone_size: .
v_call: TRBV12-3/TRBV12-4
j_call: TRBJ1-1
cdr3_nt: TGTGCCAGCAGTCCTTTCCGGGCCCTAGGTCCCACTGAAGCTTTCTTT
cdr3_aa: CASSPFRALGPTEAFF

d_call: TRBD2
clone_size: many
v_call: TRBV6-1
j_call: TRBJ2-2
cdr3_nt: TGTGCCAGCACCCCACTAGCGGGAGGTGGCACCGGGGAGCTGTTTTTT
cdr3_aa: CASTPLAGGGTGELFF

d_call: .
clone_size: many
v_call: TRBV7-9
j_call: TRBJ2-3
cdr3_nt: TGTGCCAGCAGCTTAGGGACCACAATCACAGATACGCAGTATTTT
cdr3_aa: CASSLGTTITDTQYF

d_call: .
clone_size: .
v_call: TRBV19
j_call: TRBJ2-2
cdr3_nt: TGTGCCAGTAGTATGGGGGGAATGAACGCCGGGGAGCTGTTTTTT
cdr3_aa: CASSMGGMNAGELFF

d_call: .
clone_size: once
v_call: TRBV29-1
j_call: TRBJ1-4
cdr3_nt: TGCAGCGTTGAAGATTCGACAGGAGATCGACTGTTTTTT
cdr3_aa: CSVEDSTGDRLFF

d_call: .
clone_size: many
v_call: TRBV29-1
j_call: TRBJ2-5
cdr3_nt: TGCAGCTTCTCGGGGGTTCAAGAGACCCAGTACTTC
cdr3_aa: CSFSGVQETQYF

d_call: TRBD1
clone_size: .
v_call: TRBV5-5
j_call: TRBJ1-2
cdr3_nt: TGTGCCAGCAGTCGGGACAGCTCCCATGGCTACACCTTC
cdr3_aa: CASSRDSSHGYTF

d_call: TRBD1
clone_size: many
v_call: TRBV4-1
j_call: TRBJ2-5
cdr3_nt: TGCGCCAGCAGCCAAGATTGGAAACAGGGGGCAGAGACCCAGTACTTC
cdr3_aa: CASSQDWKQGAETQYF

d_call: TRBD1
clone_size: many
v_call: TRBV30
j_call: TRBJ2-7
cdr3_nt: TGTGCCTGGAGTGTAGGGACAGCGGCCGAGCAGTACTTC
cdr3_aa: CAWSVGTAAEQYF

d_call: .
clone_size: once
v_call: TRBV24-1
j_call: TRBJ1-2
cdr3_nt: TGTGCCACCGAGGACGGCAACTATGGCTACACCTTC
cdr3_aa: CATEDGNYGYTF

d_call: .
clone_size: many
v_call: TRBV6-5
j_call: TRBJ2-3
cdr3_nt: TGTGCCAGCAGAAATGCAGCCTCAGATACGCAGTATTTT
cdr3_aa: CASRNAASDTQYF

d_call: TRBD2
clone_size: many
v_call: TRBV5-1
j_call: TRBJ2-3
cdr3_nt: TGCGCCAGCAGCCCATCTAGCGGGGGGGGCGCAGATACGCAGTATTTT
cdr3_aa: CASSPSSGGGADTQYF

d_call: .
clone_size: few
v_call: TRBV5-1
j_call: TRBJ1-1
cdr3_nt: TGCGCCAGCTACGCTTTCAGGGGCCGTAAGAACACTGAAGCTTTCTTT
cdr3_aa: CASYAFRGRKNTEAFF

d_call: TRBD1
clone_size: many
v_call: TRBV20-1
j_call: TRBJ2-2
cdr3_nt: TGCAGTGGGACCGGGACAGGGGGCGGGGGCGGGGAGCTGTTTTTT
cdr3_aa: CSGTGTGGGGGELFF

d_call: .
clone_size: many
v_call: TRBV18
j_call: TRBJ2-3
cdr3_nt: TGTGCCAGCTCACCGGTGAGGGGCACAGATACGCAGTATTTT
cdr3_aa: CASSPVRGTDTQYF